A selection of T cell receptor beta chains follows, all from one sample in a study of cytomegalovirus exposure and HLA in healthy donors. Profiled with immunoSEQ multiplex PCR; TCRdb holds only in-frame clones, not every one. The sample contains a few hundred thousand clones, around 85% of which appear only once. Sequenced input: PBMCs. The receptors originated from a girl aged 2 to 9 in good health and CMV-seronegative. The CDR3 runs from the conserved cysteine through the conserved F or W. The D gene is left open where the match is weak.

V gene	J gene	D gene	CDR3 length	CDR3 protein	CDR3 DNA
TRBV5-4	TRBJ2-2	NA	14	CASRGRQDTGELFF	TGTGCCAGCAGGGGGCGCCAAGATACCGGGGAGCTGTTTTTT
TRBV9	TRBJ2-5	TRBD1	17	CASSVGRTGYSQETQYF	TGTGCCAGCAGCGTAGGTCGGACAGGGTACTCACAAGAGACCCAGTACTTC
TRBV10-3	TRBJ2-7	TRBD2	13	CATSPAGVNEQYF	TGTGCCACATCGCCAGCGGGAGTGAACGAGCAGTACTTC
TRBV5-1	TRBJ2-3	NA	18	CASSLGPSGIPQGDTQYF	TGCGCCAGCAGCTTGGGCCCCAGCGGGATTCCTCAGGGGGATACGCAGTATTTT
TRBV6-1	TRBJ2-7	TRBD1	14	CASSQLPGGYEQYF	TGTGCCAGCAGCCAACTCCCAGGGGGATACGAGCAGTACTTC
TRBV6-4	TRBJ2-2	NA	15	CASSDSPGATGELFF	TGTGCCAGCAGTGACTCGCCAGGGGCCACCGGGGAGCTGTTTTTT
TRBV6-6	TRBJ1-2	TRBD1	16	CASSYFQGARDYGYTF	TGTGCCAGCAGTTACTTTCAGGGGGCTCGGGACTATGGCTACACCTTC
TRBV30	TRBJ2-7	TRBD2	17	CAWAPLVGREGWSEQYF	TGTGCCTGGGCTCCGCTTGTTGGGCGGGAGGGGTGGAGCGAGCAGTACTTC
TRBV19	TRBJ1-1	NA	15	CASSIGPLRDTEAFF	TGTGCCAGTAGTATTGGTCCTCTTCGGGACACTGAAGCTTTCTTT
TRBV5-1	TRBJ2-7	NA	12	CASRERDYEQYF	TGCGCCAGCAGAGAACGCGACTACGAGCAGTACTTC
TRBV29-1	TRBJ1-1	TRBD1	11	CSVVQGKQAFF	TGCAGCGTTGTACAGGGGAAACAAGCTTTCTTT
TRBV15	TRBJ1-2	TRBD1	16	CATSRLYPGTGNGYTF	TGTGCCACCAGCAGACTATATCCCGGGACAGGGAATGGCTACACCTTC
TRBV12-5	TRBJ1-2	TRBD1	15	CASGPPGDRGYGYTF	TGTGCTAGTGGCCCCCCAGGGGACAGGGGCTATGGCTACACCTTC
TRBV7-9	TRBJ1-1	TRBD1	16	CASSPSETGGTTEAFF	TGTGCCAGCAGCCCAAGCGAAACAGGGGGCACGACTGAAGCTTTCTTT
TRBV27	TRBJ1-1	NA	13	CASSLWRNTEAFF	TGTGCCAGCAGTTTATGGAGGAACACTGAAGCTTTCTTT